Included here is one T cell receptor (beta chain) sequence, with context. The data stem from a study of blood T cell repertoires in COVID-19. The overall study: The United States, Italy and Spain supplied acute and convalescent COVID-19 samples. PBMCs, B-cell-depleted T cells, or T cells provided the cDNA or gDNA that made up the material.

Looked up from germline, CDR1 is MNHEY and CDR2 is SMNVEV (reference sequence). This CDR3 region has 16 residues. Between the trimmed V and J ends, which lost 0 bases and 7 bases, there was a span of 18 bases. All enrollees were about 18 to 95 years old and from under 25 US areas. Participants' reported clinical history set cohort assignment. The table came from immunoSEQ multiplex PCR; TCRdb's copy has only in-frame clones and leaves some out. The sample includes a few hundred thousand clones, roughly 87% seen only once; the top ten take roughly 1%. The chain joins TRBV27 to TRBJ1-1; D is unclear. What was sequenced was PBMCs or T cells enriched from blood (not recorded which). The receptor was derived from a woman aged 25-40 years who had recovered from COVID-19. CDR3 in amino acids: CASSLSRITLELEAFF. CDR3 sequence (DNA): TGTGCCAGCAGTTTATCGCGGATTACCCTAGAACTTGAAGCTTTCTTT.